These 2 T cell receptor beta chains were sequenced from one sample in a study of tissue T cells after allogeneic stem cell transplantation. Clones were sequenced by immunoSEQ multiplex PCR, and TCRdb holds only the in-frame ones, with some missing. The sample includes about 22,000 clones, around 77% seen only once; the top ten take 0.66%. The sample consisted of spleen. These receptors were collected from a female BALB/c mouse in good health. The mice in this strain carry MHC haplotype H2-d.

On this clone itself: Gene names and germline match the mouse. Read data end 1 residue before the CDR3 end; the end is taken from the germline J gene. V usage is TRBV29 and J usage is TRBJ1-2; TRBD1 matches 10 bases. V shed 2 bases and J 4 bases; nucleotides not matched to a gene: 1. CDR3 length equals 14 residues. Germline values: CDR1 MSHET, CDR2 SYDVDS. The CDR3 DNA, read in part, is TGTGCTAGCAGTTTACGGGACAGGGGCTCCGACTACACC. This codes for CASSLRDRGSDYT. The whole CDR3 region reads CASSLRDRGSDYTF.

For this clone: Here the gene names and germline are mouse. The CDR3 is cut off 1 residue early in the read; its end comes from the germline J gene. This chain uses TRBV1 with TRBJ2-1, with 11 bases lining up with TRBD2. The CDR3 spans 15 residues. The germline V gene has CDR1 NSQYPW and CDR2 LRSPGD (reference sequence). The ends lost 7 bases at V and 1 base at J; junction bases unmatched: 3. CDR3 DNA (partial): TGCACCTGCACCCGGACTGGGGGGAACTATGCTGAGCAGTTC. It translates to CTCTRTGGNYAEQF. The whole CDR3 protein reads CTCTRTGGNYAEQFF.